Below are 2 T cell receptor beta chains sequenced from a single sample in a study of a mutant IDH1 vaccine in newly diagnosed glioma. The assay was immunoSEQ multiplex PCR, and TCRdb's table has in-frame clones only and misses some. This table has around 50,000 clones, 86% appearing once. The time point is: baseline, week 1 (first vaccination visit). Treatment noted: pre-vaccination baseline after standard-of-care therapy. Source: PBMCs, taken from a glioma patient treated with radiotherapy, temozolomide or both. These receptors originate from a middle-aged man with glioma.

CDR3 coding DNA: TGCGCCAGCAGCTTCGAGGGCTTCTCCTACGAGCAGTACTTC. Translating gives CASSFEGFSYEQYF. The gene calls are TRBV5-1 and TRBJ2-7; D is possibly TRBD2 (5 bases). Germline CDR1 reads SGHRS; CDR2 reads YFSETQ. Trimming shortened V by 2 bases and J by 0 bases, and 9 bases separated the two germline ends. The CDR3 sequence is 14 residues long.

The V and J genes are TRBV5-1 and TRBJ1-5; 11 bases match TRBD1. CDR1 and CDR2 (germline): SGHRS, YFSETQ. The CDR3 has 14 amino acids. J was trimmed by 5 bases and V by 4 bases; bases with no gene match: 2. CDR3 in DNA: TGCGCCAGCAGCCGGACAGGGGGCGATCAGCCCCAGCATTTT. The encoded protein is CASSRTGGDQPQHF.